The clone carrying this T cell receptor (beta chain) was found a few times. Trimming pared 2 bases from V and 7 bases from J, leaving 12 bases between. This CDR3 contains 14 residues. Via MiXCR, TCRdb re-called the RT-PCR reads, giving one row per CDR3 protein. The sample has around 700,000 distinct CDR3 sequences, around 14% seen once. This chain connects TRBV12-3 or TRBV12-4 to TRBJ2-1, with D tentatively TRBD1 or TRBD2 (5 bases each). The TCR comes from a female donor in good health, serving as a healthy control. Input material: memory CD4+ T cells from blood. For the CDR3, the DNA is TGTGCCAGCAGTTTAAGGGACGTAGAAAATGAGCAGTTCTTC. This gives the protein CASSLRDVENEQFF.